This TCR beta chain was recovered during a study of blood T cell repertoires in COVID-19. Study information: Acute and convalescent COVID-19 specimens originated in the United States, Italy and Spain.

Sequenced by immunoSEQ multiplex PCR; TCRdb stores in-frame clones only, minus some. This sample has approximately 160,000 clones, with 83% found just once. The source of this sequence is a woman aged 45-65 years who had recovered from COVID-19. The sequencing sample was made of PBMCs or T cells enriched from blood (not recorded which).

The CDR3 DNA reads TGTGCCAGCAGTCCTGGACAGCGTGAAGCTTTCTTT. It encodes CASSPGQREAFF. The V and J genes are TRBV28 and TRBJ1-1; D perhaps matches TRBD1 (6 bases). With 5 bases removed from V and 7 bases from J, the gap between germline ends came to 11 bases. Germline V lookup: CDR1 MDHEN, CDR2 SYDVKM. CDR3 length equals 12 residues.